This entry lists 12 T cell receptor beta chains sequenced from one sample in a study of T-cell reconstitution after alpha-beta-depleted transplantation in children. Using unique molecular identifiers, the investigators prepared the TCRbeta library. MiXCR, run by TCRdb on the PCR reads, gives a single entry per CDR3 protein. The sample carries about 590,000 distinct CDR3 sequences, under 15% recorded once. The sequencing here drew on PBMCs, mostly from graft donor cells, taken 360 days after TCRalphabeta/CD19-depleted stem cell transplant. The receptors were sampled from a male patient between 5 and 17 years old who had a stem cell transplant for acute myeloid leukemia, so the T cells may come from the graft donor.

This clonotype was counted between two and nine times. This sequence joins TRBV6-2 or TRBV6-3 and TRBJ2-1; 8 nucleotides align to TRBD2. CDR1 and CDR2 from the germline V gene are MNHEY and SVGEGT. The CDR3 is made up of 15 amino acids. V shed 2 bases and J 3 bases; nucleotides not matched to a gene: 3. The CDR3 nucleotides are TGTGCCAGCAGTTACGGCCTAGCGGGCTACAATGAGCAGTTCTTC. As protein: CASSYGLAGYNEQFF.

This rearrangement joins TRBV11-3 to TRBJ2-2, with a tentative D call TRBD2 (6 bases). Deletions cut 3 bases from V and 7 bases from J, with 18 bases between. The CDR3 has 16 amino acids. The germline gives CDR1 SGHNT, CDR2 YENEEA. The CDR3 loop is CASSFSFGGISGELFF. DNA for the CDR3: TGTGCCAGCAGCTTTAGTTTTGGGGGGATCAGCGGGGAGCTGTTTTTT.

This sequence joins TRBV4-3 and TRBJ2-1; 9 positions agree with TRBD2. Germline CDR1 reads LGHNA; CDR2 reads YSLEER. The CDR3 extends over 19 amino acids. The V gene end was trimmed by 0 bases and the J gene end by 3 bases; junction bases not matched to a gene: 12. The chain's CDR3 is CASSQELAGGLLGYNEQFF. The CDR3, as DNA: TGCGCCAGCAGCCAAGAATTGGCGGGAGGGCTTTTAGGCTACAATGAGCAGTTCTTC.

There are a few counts of this clonotype. This rearrangement joins TRBV4-2 to TRBJ2-3, with 7 bases lining up with TRBD2. The CDR3 has 16 residues. Trimming removed 1 base from V and 6 bases from J; junction bases left unmatched: 10. Germline values: CDR1 LGHNA, CDR2 YNFKEQ. The CDR3 coding sequence is TGTGCCAGCAGCCAAGTTGTAGGGCTAGCGGTTGATACGCAGTATTTT. This translates into CASSQVVGLAVDTQYF.

The V gene is TRBV6-5, the J gene TRBJ2-1; D gene uncertain. The germline V and J ends were trimmed by 2 bases and 7 bases, with 15 bases remaining between them. The CDR3 contains 15 residues. Germline V CDR1 and CDR2: MNHEY, SVGAGI. The CDR3 DNA sequence: TGTGCCAGCAGTTACCGGCTCGGCCGGGCGAATGAGCAGTTCTTC. Its translation is CASSYRLGRANEQFF.

A few counts support this clonotype. The rearrangement joins TRBV11-2 to TRBJ2-1; 8 positions match TRBD1. The V gene end was trimmed by 5 bases and the J gene end by 3 bases; junction bases not matched to a gene: 6. This CDR3 contains 15 residues. The germline CDR1 and CDR2 sequences are SGHAT and FQNNGV. CDR3 residues: CASSRTGRSYNEQFF. The CDR3 DNA reads TGTGCCAGCAGCAGGACAGGGAGAAGCTACAATGAGCAGTTCTTC.

V usage is TRBV20-1 and J usage is TRBJ2-7, with D possibly being TRBD2 (6 bases). Between the trimmed V and J ends, which lost 1 base and 0 bases, there was a span of 13 bases. The germline CDR1 and CDR2 sequences are DFQATT and SNEGSKA (reference sequence). The length of the CDR3 is 15 residues. The CDR3 reads CSARGLAVISYEQYF. The CDR3 nucleotides read TGCAGTGCTAGAGGGTTAGCGGTTATCTCCTACGAGCAGTACTTC.

With respect to this clonotype: This could be a read error, since a much larger clone is one nucleotide away. The chain is built from TRBV28 and TRBJ2-7, with D possibly being TRBD2 (5 bases). The CDR3 runs to 16 residues. CDR1 is MDHEN and CDR2 is SYDVKM in the germline V gene. Here the CDR3 DNA reads TGTGCCAGCAGTTTATCCCCGGACTGGATCTCCTACGAGCAGAACTTC. This encodes CASSLSPDWISYEQNF.

This clonotype was observed at least ten times. The chain joins TRBV5-5 to TRBJ2-1; no reliable D call. Trimming left V 0 bases short and J 9 bases short, with 10 bases between. Germline V gene data show CDR1 as SGHKS and CDR2 as YYEKEE (reference sequence). There are 13 residues in the CDR3. The CDR3 is CASSLGSRSEQFF. DNA of the CDR3: TGTGCCAGCAGCTTGGGTTCTAGGTCTGAGCAGTTCTTC.

This clonotype has only one observation. CDR3 sequence (DNA): TGCGCCAGCAGTCAATCGTGCGGCATCTCCTACAATGAGCAGTTCTTC. Its protein product is CASSQSCGISYNEQFF. The chain combines TRBV23-1 with TRBJ2-1; D is undetermined. TRBV23-1 is an open reading frame, and its role is uncertain. Trimming took off 0 bases at V and 0 bases at J, with 9 bases between the two ends. There are 16 residues in the CDR3.

A few counts support this clonotype. V is TRBV15 and J is TRBJ2-4, with 14 bases identical to TRBD2. Germline-derived CDR1 and CDR2 are LNHNV and YYDKDF (reference sequence). V was pared by 3 bases and J by 2 bases, with 9 bases of the junction left unmatched. This CDR3 has 19 amino acids. The CDR3 loop reads CATSRTSGRAVDSKNIQYF. CDR3 DNA sequence: TGTGCCACCAGCAGGACTAGCGGGAGGGCCGTCGATTCCAAAAACATTCAGTACTTC.

The V and J genes are TRBV28 and TRBJ2-1; 7 nucleotides align to TRBD1. Losses at the gene ends were 10 bases for V and 4 bases for J; bases not matched to a gene: 10. Germline V gene lookup returns CDR1 MDHEN and CDR2 SYDVKM. CDR3 length equals 14 residues. This CDR3 reads CATRQGTAYNEQFF. The CDR3 DNA reads TGTGCCACTAGACAGGGCACTGCTTACAATGAGCAGTTCTTC.